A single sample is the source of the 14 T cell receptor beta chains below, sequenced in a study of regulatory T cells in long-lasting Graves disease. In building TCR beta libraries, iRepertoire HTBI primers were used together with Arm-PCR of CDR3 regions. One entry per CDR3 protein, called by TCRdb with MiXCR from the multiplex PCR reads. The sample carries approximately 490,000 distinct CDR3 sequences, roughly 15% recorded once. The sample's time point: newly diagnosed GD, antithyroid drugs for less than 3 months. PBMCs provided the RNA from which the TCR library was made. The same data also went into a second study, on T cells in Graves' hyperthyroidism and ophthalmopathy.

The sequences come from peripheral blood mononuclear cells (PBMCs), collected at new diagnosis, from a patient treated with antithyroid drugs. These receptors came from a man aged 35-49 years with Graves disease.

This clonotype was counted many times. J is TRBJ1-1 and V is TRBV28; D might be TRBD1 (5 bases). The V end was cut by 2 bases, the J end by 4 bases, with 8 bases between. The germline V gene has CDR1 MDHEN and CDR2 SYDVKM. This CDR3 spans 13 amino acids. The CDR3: CASSLGGTTEAFF. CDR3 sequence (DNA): TGTGCCAGCAGTTTAGGGGGGACCACTGAAGCTTTCTTT.

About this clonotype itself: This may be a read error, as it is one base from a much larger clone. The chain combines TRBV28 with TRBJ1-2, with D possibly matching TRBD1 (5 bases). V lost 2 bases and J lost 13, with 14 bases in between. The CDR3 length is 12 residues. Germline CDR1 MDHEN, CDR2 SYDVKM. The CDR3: CASSLMGVRRTF. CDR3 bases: TGTGCCAGCAGTTTAATGGGGGTCCGACGCACCTTC.

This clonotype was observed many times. The CDR3 reads CASSLGKYYEQYF. DNA of the CDR3: TGTGCCAGCAGCTTGGGAAAATATTACGAGCAGTACTTC. This chain links TRBV7-3 with TRBJ2-7; the D is unclear. Trimming shortened V by 3 bases and J by 4 bases, and 10 bases separated the two germline ends. Germline V CDR1 and CDR2: SGHTA, FQGTGA. This CDR3 spans 13 amino acids. The variable domain in full, with the rest retrieved from reference TRBV7-3 and TRBJ2-7, is GAGVSQTPSNKVTEKGKYVELRCDPISGHTALYWYRQSLGQGPEFLIYFQGTGAADDSGLPNDRFFAVRPEGSVSTLKIQRTERGDSAVYLCASSLGKYYEQYFGPGTRLTVT.

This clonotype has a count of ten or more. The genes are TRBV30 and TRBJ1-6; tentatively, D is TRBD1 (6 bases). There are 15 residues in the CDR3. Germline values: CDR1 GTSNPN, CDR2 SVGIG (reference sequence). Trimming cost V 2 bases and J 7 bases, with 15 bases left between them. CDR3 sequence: CAWSPGGTPNSPLHF. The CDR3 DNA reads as TGTGCCTGGAGTCCCGGTGGGACACCGAATTCACCCCTCCACTTT.

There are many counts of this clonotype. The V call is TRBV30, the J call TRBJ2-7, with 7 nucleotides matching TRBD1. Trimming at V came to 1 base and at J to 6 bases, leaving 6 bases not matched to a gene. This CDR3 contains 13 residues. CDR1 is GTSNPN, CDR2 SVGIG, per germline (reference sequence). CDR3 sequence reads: CAWSGNRGGEQYF. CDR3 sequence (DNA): TGTGCCTGGAGTGGGAACAGGGGCGGCGAGCAGTACTTC.

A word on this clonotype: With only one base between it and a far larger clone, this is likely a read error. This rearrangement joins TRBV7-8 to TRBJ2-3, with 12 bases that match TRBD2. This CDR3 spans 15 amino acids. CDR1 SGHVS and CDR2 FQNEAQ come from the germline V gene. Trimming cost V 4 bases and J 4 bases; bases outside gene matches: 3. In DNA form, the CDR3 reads TGTGCCAGCAGCTCAGGACTAGCGGGACCAGATACGCAGTATTTT. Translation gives CASSSGLAGPDTQYF.

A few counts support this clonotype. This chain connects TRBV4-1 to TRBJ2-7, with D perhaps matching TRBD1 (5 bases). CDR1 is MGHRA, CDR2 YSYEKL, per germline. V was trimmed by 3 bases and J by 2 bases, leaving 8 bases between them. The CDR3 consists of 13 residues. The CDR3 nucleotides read TGCGCCAGCAGCCAGCGACAGACCTACGAGCAGTACTTC. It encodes CASSQRQTYEQYF.

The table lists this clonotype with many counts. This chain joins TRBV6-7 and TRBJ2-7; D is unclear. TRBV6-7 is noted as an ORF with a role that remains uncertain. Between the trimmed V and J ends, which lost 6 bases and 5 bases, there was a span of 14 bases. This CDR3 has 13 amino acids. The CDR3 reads CASRAAAVHEQYF. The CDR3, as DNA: TGTGCCAGCAGGGCGGCTGCGGTCCACGAGCAGTACTTC.

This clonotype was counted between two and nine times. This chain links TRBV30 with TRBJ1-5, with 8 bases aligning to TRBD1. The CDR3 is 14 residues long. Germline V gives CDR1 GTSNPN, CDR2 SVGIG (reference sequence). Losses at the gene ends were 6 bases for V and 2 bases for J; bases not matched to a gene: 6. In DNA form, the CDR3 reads TGTGCCTGCCGGACAGGGATCGGCAATCAGCCCCAGCATTTT. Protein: CACRTGIGNQPQHF.

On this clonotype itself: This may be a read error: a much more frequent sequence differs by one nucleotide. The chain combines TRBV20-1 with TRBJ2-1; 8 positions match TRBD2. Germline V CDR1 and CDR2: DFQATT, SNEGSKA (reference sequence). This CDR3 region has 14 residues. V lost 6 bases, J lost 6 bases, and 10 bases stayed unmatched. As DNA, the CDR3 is TGCAGTGCCCTGGGACGGGGGGGTCGCAATGAGCAGTTCTTC. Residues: CSALGRGGRNEQFF.

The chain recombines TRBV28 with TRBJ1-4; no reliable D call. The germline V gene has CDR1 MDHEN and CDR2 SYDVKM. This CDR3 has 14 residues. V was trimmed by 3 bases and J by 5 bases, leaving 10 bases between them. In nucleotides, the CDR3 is TGTGCCAGCAGTTTGGGTAATTGGAATGAAAAACTGTTTTTT. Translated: CASSLGNWNEKLFF.

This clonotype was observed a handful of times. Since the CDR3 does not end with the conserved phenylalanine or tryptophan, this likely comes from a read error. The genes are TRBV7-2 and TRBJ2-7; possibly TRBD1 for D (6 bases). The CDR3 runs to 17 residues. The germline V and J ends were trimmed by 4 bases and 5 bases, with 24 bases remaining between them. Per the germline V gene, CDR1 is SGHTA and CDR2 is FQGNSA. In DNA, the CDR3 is TGTGCCAGCAGCTCAATGACATCCGGGACAAGAGGAGACGAGCAGTACCTC. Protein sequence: CASSSMTSGTRGDEQYL.

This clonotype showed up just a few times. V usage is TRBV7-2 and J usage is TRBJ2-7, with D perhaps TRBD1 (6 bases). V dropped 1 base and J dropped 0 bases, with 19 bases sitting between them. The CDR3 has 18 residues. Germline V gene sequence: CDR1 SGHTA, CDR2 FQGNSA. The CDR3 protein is CASSLVGPGTMSSYEQYF. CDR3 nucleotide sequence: TGTGCCAGCAGCTTAGTTGGGCCCGGGACAATGAGCTCCTACGAGCAGTACTTC.

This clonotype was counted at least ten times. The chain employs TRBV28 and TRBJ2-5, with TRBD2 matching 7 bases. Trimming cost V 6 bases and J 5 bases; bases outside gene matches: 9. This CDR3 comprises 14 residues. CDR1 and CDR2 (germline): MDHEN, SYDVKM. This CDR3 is CASRRGLSSETQYF. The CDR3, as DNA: TGTGCCAGCAGGCGGGGACTATCCAGCGAGACCCAGTACTTC.